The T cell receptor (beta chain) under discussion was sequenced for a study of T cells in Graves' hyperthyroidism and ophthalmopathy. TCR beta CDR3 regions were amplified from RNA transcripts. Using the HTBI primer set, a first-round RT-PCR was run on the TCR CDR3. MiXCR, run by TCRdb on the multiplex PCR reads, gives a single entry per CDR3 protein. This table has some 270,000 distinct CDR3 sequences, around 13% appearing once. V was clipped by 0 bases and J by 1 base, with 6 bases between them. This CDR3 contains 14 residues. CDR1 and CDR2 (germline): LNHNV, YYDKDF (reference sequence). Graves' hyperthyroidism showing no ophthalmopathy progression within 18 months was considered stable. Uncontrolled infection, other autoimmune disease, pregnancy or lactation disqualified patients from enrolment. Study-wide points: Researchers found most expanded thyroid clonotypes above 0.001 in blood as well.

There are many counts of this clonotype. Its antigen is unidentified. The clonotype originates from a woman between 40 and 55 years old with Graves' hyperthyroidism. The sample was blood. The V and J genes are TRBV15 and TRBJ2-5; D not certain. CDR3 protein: CATSRDGSQETQYF. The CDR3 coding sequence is TGTGCCACCAGCAGAGATGGTAGCCAAGAGACCCAGTACTTC. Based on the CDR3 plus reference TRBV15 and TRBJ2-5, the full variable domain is DAMVIQNPRYQVTQFGKPVTLSCSQTLNHNVMYWYQQKSSQAPKLLFHYYDKDFNNEADTPDNFQSRRPNTSFCFLDIRSPGLGDTAMYLCATSRDGSQETQYFGPGTRLLVL.